The 26 T cell receptor beta chains presented below share a single source sample, sequenced in a study of blood T cell repertoires in COVID-19. Sequencing was performed with immunoSEQ multiplex PCR; in TCRdb, only in-frame clones are kept and a portion is missing. Here the sample spans some 250,000 clones, 80% to 90% being singletons. The specimen was peripheral blood. The source of these receptors is a man aged 80 or over with acute or convalescent COVID-19.

The chain joins TRBV4-1 to TRBJ2-7; tentatively, D is TRBD2 (6 bases). CDR3 length: 15 amino acids. Germline V lookup: CDR1 MGHRA, CDR2 YSYEKL. Trimming left V 0 bases short and J 4 bases short, with 13 bases between. The chain's CDR3 is CASSQERLDLYEQYF. The DNA for the CDR3 is TGCGCCAGCAGCCAAGAAAGACTAGATCTTTACGAGCAGTACTTC.

The V and J genes are TRBV4-2 and TRBJ1-1; 8 bases agree with TRBD1. J gave up 4 bases and V 4 bases, and 8 bases lay outside the gene matches. The CDR3 has 15 amino acids. CDR1 LGHNA and CDR2 YNFKEQ come from the germline V gene. CDR3 sequence reads: CASSLETGGSTEAFF. The CDR3 region has the DNA TGTGCCAGCAGCCTAGAAACAGGGGGGAGCACTGAAGCTTTCTTT.

The rearrangement links TRBV5-1 to TRBJ1-1, with D possibly being TRBD1 (6 bases). The CDR3 runs to 15 residues. Germline CDR1 SGHRS, CDR2 YFSETQ. V dropped 3 bases and J dropped 1 base, with 13 bases sitting between them. CDR3 bases: TGCGCCAGCAGCTCTGGTGGACAGCCGAACACTGAAGCTTTCTTT. It encodes CASSSGGQPNTEAFF.

The V call is TRBV7-2, the J call TRBJ1-5; D ambiguous. Germline V CDR1 and CDR2: SGHTA, FQGNSA. Trimming removed 1 base from V and 0 bases from J, with 10 bases in between. The CDR3 has 16 residues. CDR3 region: CASSLDSTNSNQPQHF. CDR3 DNA: TGTGCCAGCAGCTTAGACAGTACGAATAGCAATCAGCCCCAGCATTTT.

The CDR3: CASSSGQGVYNEQFF. DNA for the CDR3: TGTGCCAGCAGTTCGGGACAGGGGGTATACAATGAGCAGTTCTTC. The chain couples TRBV28 to TRBJ2-1; 11 bases are a match to TRBD1. There are 15 residues in the CDR3. With V trimmed by 4 bases and J by 4 bases, 3 bases remained unmatched. Germline-derived CDR1 and CDR2 are MDHEN and SYDVKM.

This clone was detected a few times. The V gene is TRBV5-1, the J gene TRBJ2-5; D might be TRBD1 (6 bases). The CDR3 runs to 14 residues. Germline-derived CDR1 and CDR2 are SGHRS and YFSETQ. Trimming cost V 5 bases and J 2 bases, with 13 bases left between them. CDR3 region: CASSQGPIQETQYF. CDR3 sequence (DNA): TGCGCCAGCAGTCAGGGGCCCATTCAAGAGACCCAGTACTTC.

This sequence joins TRBV2 and TRBJ2-1; unclear D gene. V lost 5 bases and J lost 7, with 6 bases in between. This CDR3 contains 11 residues. Germline lookup yields CDR1 SNHLY and CDR2 FYNNEI. CDR3 bases: TGTGCCAGCAGTCCCAGGAATGAGCAGTTCTTC. Amino acid sequence: CASSPRNEQFF.

The table lists this clone with a few counts. The J gene is TRBJ2-7, the V gene TRBV10-3; 9 bases match TRBD1. Germline values: CDR1 ENHRY, CDR2 SYGVKD. The CDR3 is made up of 15 amino acids. V was pared by 5 bases and J by 1 base, with 6 bases of the junction left unmatched. The CDR3 protein is CAISSQGAVSYEQYF. In DNA, the CDR3 is TGTGCCATCAGTTCACAGGGGGCCGTTTCCTACGAGCAGTACTTC.

The rearrangement links TRBV29-1 to TRBJ2-1; tentative D call: TRBD1 (6 bases). Germline V gene lookup returns CDR1 SQVTM and CDR2 ANQGSEA. V dropped 4 bases and J dropped 7 bases, with 14 bases sitting between them. This CDR3 is built from 13 residues. The CDR3 DNA follows: TGCAGCGTTGTAACAGGGTATACGAATGAGCAGTTCTTC. Amino acid sequence: CSVVTGYTNEQFF.

This chain joins TRBV5-5 and TRBJ2-1, with D possibly being TRBD1 (6 bases). The CDR3 sequence is 14 residues long. CDR1 is SGHKS, CDR2 YYEKEE, per germline (reference sequence). Trimming pared 0 bases from V and 2 bases from J, leaving 6 bases between. CDR3 DNA: TGTGCCAGCAGCTTGGAGGGGGCCTACAATGAGCAGTTCTTC. Encoded protein: CASSLEGAYNEQFF.

The CDR3, as DNA: TGTGCCAGCAGCCTCGGACTAGTAGCTTTCCAAGAGACCCAGTACTTC. Residues: CASSLGLVAFQETQYF. The chain uses TRBV7-8 and TRBJ2-5, with 7 bases aligning to TRBD2. The V gene end was trimmed by 5 bases and the J gene end by 1 base; junction bases not matched to a gene: 10. CDR3 length: 16 amino acids. CDR1 and CDR2 (germline): SGHVS, FQNEAQ.

CDR3 in amino acids: CASSAEALLSEAFF. CDR3 DNA sequence: TGTGCCAGCAGCGCAGAGGCCCTTCTAAGTGAAGCTTTCTTT. V gene TRBV9 combines with J gene TRBJ1-1; D remains ambiguous. Germline V gene data show CDR1 as SGDLS and CDR2 as YYNGEE. The CDR3 totals 14 residues. V dropped 3 bases and J dropped 7 bases, with 16 bases sitting between them. Full variable domain (outside the CDR3, taken from reference TRBV9 and TRBJ1-1): DSGVTQTPKHLITATGQRVTLRCSPRSGDLSVYWYQQSLDQGLQFLIQYYNGEERAKGNILERFSAQQFPDLHSELNLSSLELGDSALYFCASSAEALLSEAFFGQGTRLTVV.

This sequence joins TRBV7-7 and TRBJ2-1; 9 positions match TRBD2. Trimming at V came to 5 bases and at J to 0 bases, leaving 5 bases not matched to a gene. Per the germline V gene, CDR1 is SSHAT and CDR2 is FNYEAQ (reference sequence). This CDR3 contains 16 residues. CDR3 region: CASSTSGRVSYNEQFF. The DNA of the CDR3 is TGTGCCAGCAGCACTAGCGGGCGGGTCTCCTACAATGAGCAGTTCTTC.

DNA for the CDR3: TGTGCCAGCAGCTCCCAGGGCCTCGACAGGGGAAACACCATATATTTT. It translates to CASSSQGLDRGNTIYF. V is TRBV5-5 and J is TRBJ1-3; possible D gene TRBD1, 6 bases. This CDR3 has 16 residues. Germline V lookup: CDR1 SGHKS, CDR2 YYEKEE (reference sequence). Trimming removed 3 bases at V and 4 bases at J, with 17 bases between.

The genes are TRBV5-8 and TRBJ1-2; 7 bases match TRBD1. This CDR3 is 16 amino acids long. Germline V gene data show CDR1 as SGHTS and CDR2 as YDEGEE. J lost 5 bases, V lost 3 bases, and 13 bases had no gene match. The CDR3 bases are TGTGCCAGCAGCTCGAGAGTGGACAAGGGGGCTTATGGCTACACCTTC. This encodes CASSSRVDKGAYGYTF.

The genes are TRBV6-5 and TRBJ2-1; 10 positions match TRBD2. The CDR3 is 15 residues long. Unmatched junction bases numbered 1, after V lost 2 bases and J lost 3 bases. The germline gives CDR1 MNHEY, CDR2 SVGAGI. This CDR3 is CASSYPSGGYNEQFF. The CDR3 DNA follows: TGTGCCAGCAGTTACCCTAGCGGGGGCTACAATGAGCAGTTCTTC.

CDR3 in amino acids: CASSITGGALDEQFF. DNA for the CDR3: TGTGCCAGCAGCATCACCGGGGGGGCCCTGGATGAGCAGTTCTTC. V usage is TRBV5-4 and J usage is TRBJ2-1, with 8 bases fitting TRBD2. Germline V gene data show CDR1 as SGHNT and CDR2 as YYREEE (reference sequence). V trimming: 4 bases; J trimming: 8 bases; junction bases outside the gene matches: 11. The length of the CDR3 is 15 residues.

In DNA form, the CDR3 reads TGTGCCAGCAGTTTAGGGAGAACCGGGGAGCTGTTTTTT. This translates into CASSLGRTGELFF. The chain links TRBV27 to TRBJ2-2, with TRBD2 as a possible D gene (5 bases). Germline V gene lookup returns CDR1 MNHEY and CDR2 SMNVEV (reference sequence). The V gene lost 2 bases and the J gene lost 5 bases, with 6 bases spanning the gap. This CDR3 contains 13 residues.

V and J are TRBV27 and TRBJ2-2; TRBD1 aligns across 7 bases. There are 15 residues in the CDR3. Germline CDR1 is MNHEY and CDR2 is SMNVEV (reference sequence). The V gene end was trimmed by 8 bases and the J gene end by 6 bases; junction bases not matched to a gene: 12. CDR3 sequence reads: CASGRSQGSAGELFF. The DNA for the CDR3 is TGTGCCAGCGGACGTTCACAGGGGAGCGCCGGGGAGCTGTTTTTT.

The rearrangement links TRBV6-1 to TRBJ2-2; D gene unclear. Germline assignment: CDR1 MNHNS and CDR2 SASEGT. V dropped 2 bases and J dropped 0 bases, with 10 bases sitting between them. The CDR3 spans 16 residues. The CDR3 DNA reads as TGTGCCAGCAGTGAACCCCGCACAGCGAACACCGGGGAGCTGTTTTTT. The encoded protein is CASSEPRTANTGELFF.

The chain joins TRBV4-1 to TRBJ2-1; 11 nucleotides match TRBD2. The CDR3 extends over 17 amino acids. Germline V gene sequence: CDR1 MGHRA, CDR2 YSYEKL. V trimming: 1 base; J trimming: 9 bases; junction bases outside the gene matches: 11. The CDR3 DNA sequence: TGCGCCAGCAGCCAAGTAGCGGGGGGGCCCTGGTACGGTGAGCAGTTCTTC. This encodes CASSQVAGGPWYGEQFF.

This chain joins TRBV7-9 and TRBJ2-5; possibly TRBD1 for D (7 bases). CDR1 SEHNR and CDR2 FQNEAQ come from the germline V gene (reference sequence). The V end was cut by 5 bases, the J end by 2 bases, with 15 bases between. This CDR3 spans 15 amino acids. CDR3 protein: CASSKGGGTQETQYF. CDR3 sequence (DNA): TGTGCCAGCAGCAAAGGGGGCGGGACTCAAGAGACCCAGTACTTC.

This chain links TRBV7-2 with TRBJ1-6, with 7 nucleotides matching TRBD1. CDR3 length: 16 amino acids. The germline V gene has CDR1 SGHTA and CDR2 FQGNSA. Trimming cost V 2 bases and J 6 bases; bases outside gene matches: 7. CDR3 bases: TGTGCCAGCAGCTTAAGCAGCGCAGGGGGTAATTCACCCCTCCACTTT. Protein sequence: CASSLSSAGGNSPLHF.

The count of this clone is one. The chain employs TRBV29-1 and TRBJ2-5; 7 positions agree with TRBD1. The CDR3 contains 13 residues. Germline V lookup: CDR1 SQVTM, CDR2 ANQGSEA. The trim removed 5 bases at V and 2 bases at J, leaving 5 bases unmatched. CDR3: CSVLTGSQETQYF. CDR3 DNA sequence: TGCAGCGTTCTGACAGGGTCACAAGAGACCCAGTACTTC.

The J gene is TRBJ1-4, the V gene TRBV7-9; no reliable D call. There are 14 residues in the CDR3. In germline, CDR1 is SEHNR, CDR2 FQNEAQ (reference sequence). The V end lost 5 bases, the J end lost 8 bases, and 15 bases lay between the germline ends. CDR3 amino acids: CASSRVGLAEKLFF. The CDR3 DNA sequence: TGTGCCAGCAGCCGGGTGGGTTTAGCGGAAAAACTGTTTTTT.

The CDR3 region is CASSRGGGGNTEAFF. CDR3 nucleotide sequence: TGCGCCAGCAGCCGAGGGGGCGGTGGCAACACTGAAGCTTTCTTT. This chain links TRBV5-1 with TRBJ1-1; 7 bases are a match to TRBD1. V was pared by 4 bases and J by 2 bases, with 8 bases of the junction left unmatched. This CDR3 spans 15 amino acids. Germline CDR1 SGHRS, CDR2 YFSETQ.